This T cell receptor (beta chain) was found in a study of T cell clonality in common variable immunodeficiency (dated by TCRdb to the mid-2010s). General study outcomes and caveats: It was noted by the authors that sequencing of the repertoires of T cell subpopulations would be needed to clarify the cause of the increased clonality in CVID. Differences among patients in the CVID cohort limited the correlations between repertoire features and clinical complications. Fewer TCRbeta clones were shared among CVID subjects than among healthy controls (p < 0.0001). Even though DNA input was the same, control samples had an average of roughly 76,000 unique sequences each, compared with roughly 32,000 in CVID samples. Increased TCRbeta clonality was found in CVID subjects compared with healthy controls (t-test p = 0.018), with the increase being most characteristic of about a third of subjects. CVID TCRbeta sequences were reported to have fewer deletions and N-nucleotide insertions and to lack highly modified clones with 13 or more V deletions.

This clone was observed at least ten times. Its target antigen remains unknown. With the read ending 3 residues before the CDR3 end, the germline J gene is used to fill in that end. The CDR3 runs 15 amino acids, cysteine and phenylalanine included. Shown are 36 bases from within the CDR3, in frame from base 1. V is cut by 0 bases and J by 4 bases, and the space between the germline ends is 10 bases. CDR1 and CDR2 are drawn from the germline V gene: SGHRS, YFSETQ. Diagnosis of CVID followed standard criteria, namely serum IgG, IgA and/or IgM below the normal range together with specific antibody deficiency. The CVID group comprised around 44 subjects, 15 or so female and around 30 male, aged roughly 8 to 65 years with a mean age of roughly 44. Predominantly Caucasian heritage was noted among both the CVID patients and the healthy controls. All CVID subjects had received replacement immunoglobulin therapy for at least one year at the time of study participation. At blood collection, none of the CVID subjects was ill or on immunomodulatory or immunosuppressive medication. From each donor, roughly 4.5 to 9 ml of heparinized peripheral whole blood was collected. Genomic DNA from adults with common variable immune deficiency (CVID) and from healthy adult controls was the source for sequencing TCRbeta CDR3 repertoires. Diluted blood was density-centrifuged over Hypaque 1077 or Ficoll-Paque to isolate peripheral blood mononuclear cells. Genomic DNA was obtained from unsorted mononuclear cells using either Qiagen column purification or a centrifugation-based method.

CVID samples and control samples contributed equivalent amounts of genomic DNA as sequencing input. For every sample, a 60 bp segment covering the rearranged TCRbeta CDR3 region was amplified and then sequenced. The immunoSEQ assay, a bias-corrected multiplex PCR combined with high-throughput sequencing, was used to amplify TCRbeta. The authors processed their data as follows. Every unique nucleotide sequence counted as a clone and was annotated with V, D and J genes, copy number and frequency. Sequences were labeled productive if in frame, and non-productive if out of frame or containing stop codons. Clonality was calculated from Shannon's entropy as previously described. The predicted amino acid sequences of productive clones were used to derive mean CDR3 Kyte-Doolittle hydropathy. The R hclust function was used to hierarchically cluster scaled V gene usage with Manhattan distance and complete linkage. To assess clone sharing by CDR3 amino acid sequence, 12 repertoires per group were resampled over 100 rounds. Repertoires were searched for 60 to 80 published EBV-specific and some 240 published CMV-specific TCRbeta sequences. After two CVID samples that produced fewer than 10,000 sequences were dropped from the analysis, 42 CVID repertoires remained. This immuneACCESS table, as held by TCRdb, lists in-frame sequences with V and J called but not all clones. Of the missing ones, under half trace to an unresolved V gene in checked studies; the others have no known cause. Clone size and the V and J calls come from that table; the DNA yielded D and trimming. For this sample the table reports about 21,000 clones, with no clone seen just once. The ten largest clones take up over 2% of the sample.

This receptor was identified in a human donor with common variable immunodeficiency. Here the chain combines TRBV5-1 and TRBJ2-2, with no D gene named confidently. Sequenced material: peripheral blood mononuclear cells. Partial CDR3 DNA: TGCGCCAGCAGCTTGGTCGCGTCGGGCACCGGGGAG. This yields the protein CASSLVASGTGE. The full CDR3 protein reads CASSLVASGTGELFF. The reference TRBV5-1 and TRBJ2-2 proteins fill in what lies around the CDR3, so the full variable domain reads KAGVTQTPRYLIKTRGQQVTLSCSPISGHRSVSWYQQTPGQGLQFLFEYFSETQRNKGNFPGRFSGRQFSNSRSEMNVSTLELGDSALYLCASSLVASGTGELFFGEGSRLTVL.